Included here is one TCR beta chain sequence, with context. After removal of 0 bases from V and 0 bases from J, the junction contained 7 bases not matched to a gene. The CDR3 spans 17 residues. Per germline, CDR1 MGHRA and CDR2 YSYEKL. The data are from a study of cytomegalovirus exposure and HLA in healthy donors. Primers for the PCR totalled 60 Vbeta and 13 Jbeta. The protocol was immunoSEQ multiplex PCR, while the TCRdb copy is restricted to in-frame clones and leaves out a portion. This table holds fewer than 150,000 clones, 80% found once. This receptor was obtained from a female donor in good health and CMV-seronegative. The sample consisted of PBMCs. The chain carries TRBV4-1 and TRBJ2-7; TRBD2 matches at 8 bases. The CDR3 DNA sequence: TGCGCCAGCAGCCAAGATTTTAGCGGGATTGGCTCCTACGAGCAGTACTTC. It is translated as CASSQDFSGIGSYEQYF.